The present TCR beta chain was sequenced within a study of radiation and T cells in renal cell carcinoma. Time point noted: baseline pretreatment blood. Treatment given: 15 Gy SBRT to primary tumor, nephrectomy 4 weeks later. Here immunoSEQ multiplex PCR was the method, and the copy in TCRdb shows in-frame clones only, minus some. The data show approximately 63,000 clones, approximately 80% seen once. The J segment lost 2 bases and the V segment lost 6 bases, leaving 8 bases of the junction unmatched. The CDR3 contains 15 residues. From germline, CDR1 is SSHAT and CDR2 FNYEAQ (reference sequence). The sequences come from blood, collected from a patient whose treatment included radiotherapy and nephrectomy. The receptor was derived from a man between 60 and 75 years old with renal cell carcinoma. This chain connects TRBV7-7 to TRBJ2-3; 7 bases agree with TRBD2. The chain's CDR3 is CASSLSSGNTDTQYF. In nucleotides, the CDR3 is TGTGCCAGCAGTCTCTCTAGCGGAAACACAGATACGCAGTATTTT.